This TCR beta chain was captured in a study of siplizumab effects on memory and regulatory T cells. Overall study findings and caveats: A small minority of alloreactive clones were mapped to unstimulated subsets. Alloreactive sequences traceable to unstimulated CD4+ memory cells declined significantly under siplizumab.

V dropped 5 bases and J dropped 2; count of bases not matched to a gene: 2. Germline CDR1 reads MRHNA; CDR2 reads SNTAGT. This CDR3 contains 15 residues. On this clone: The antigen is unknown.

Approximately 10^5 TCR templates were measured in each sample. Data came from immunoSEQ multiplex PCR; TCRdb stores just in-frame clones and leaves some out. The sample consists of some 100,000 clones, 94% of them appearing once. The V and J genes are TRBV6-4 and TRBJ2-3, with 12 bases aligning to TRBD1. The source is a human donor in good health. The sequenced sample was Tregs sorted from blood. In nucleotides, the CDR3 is TGTGCCAGCAGTACGGGACAGGGGGCCACAGATACGCAGTATTTT. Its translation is CASSTGQGATDTQYF.